This TCR beta chain was found in a study of T cells in Graves' hyperthyroidism and ophthalmopathy (dated by TCRdb to about 2019). About the study as a whole: Peripheral blood samples were taken at the time of initial diagnosis, prior to any treatment. A discovery cohort of about 96 patients, roughly 40 with Graves' ophthalmopathy and 57 with stable Graves' hyperthyroidism, was used to find distinguishing TCR V-J signatures. In several Graves' hyperthyroidism patients, the study also compared T-cell repertoires from thyroid tissue with T-cell repertoires from blood. After blood sampling, hyperthyroidism patients were treated with methimazole at a starting dose of 30 mg daily, and ophthalmopathy patients were treated with high-dose intravenous methylprednisolone. For training and testing, the 100 or so patients in the discovery cohort were randomly divided in a 7:3 ratio. Whether ophthalmopathy could be predicted prospectively was tested in an independent validation cohort made up of about 20 hyperthyroidism patients plus 17 patients who later progressed to ophthalmopathy. TCR Vbeta CDR3 sequencing of 135 peripheral blood samples (about 45 ophthalmopathy, over 70 hyperthyroidism and roughly 17 progressor patients) is reported in the paper. Broader findings and caveats from the paper: Ophthalmopathy was separated from stable hyperthyroidism by a 13 V-J signature model, with 85% to 90% sensitivity and roughly 81% specificity obtained in cross-validation and 80%/75% obtained in testing. During validation, the model predicted progression to ophthalmopathy a median of about 6.5 months ahead of onset, with approximately 70% sensitivity and around 72% specificity. Most expanded thyroid clonotypes (frequency above 0.001) were also found in blood, which suggests that blood repertoires may mirror thyroid immune responses. Sample size was not statistically predetermined, and blinding of investigators to group allocation was not performed.

This clonotype was seen at least ten times. Its antigen specificity is not known. No base qualities exist here, and no much larger clone lies one base off it. TCR beta CDR3 regions were amplified from RNA transcripts. The TCR CDR3 was subjected to a first round of RT-PCR using the HTBI primer set and the Qiagen OneStep RT-PCR kit. A second multiplex PCR round built the libraries, followed by size selection and purification. Paired-end sequencing of the libraries was performed with 100 bp reads on an Illumina HiSeq2000. From the authors' description of their analysis: SOAPnuke was used to process the raw data, removing reads that contained adapters or uncalled bases, had a mean Phred below 15, or lacked an exact match to the constant primer or identifier. COPE v1.2.5 was used to merge the high-quality paired reads, and each unique nucleotide sequence was defined as a clonotype. MiTCR v1.1 was used to align clonotypes to the IMGT TRBV, TRBD and TRBJ reference segments. Only V-J combinations with frequency above 0.0001, covering 99% to 99.2% of repertoires, were analysed. A TCS score was defined as the ratio between F50 (clonal expansion) and ExV (chaos), using BLOSUM62-based TCRdist between CDR3 peptides within each V-J. Welch's t-statistics and random forest reduced roughly 500 V-J features to 13, which were used in a naive Bayes classifier (R e1071). TCRdb reworked the public reads: Q25 trimming with fastp, MiXCR clone assembly, productive beta chains retained. Rows with a matching CDR3 protein are joined into one entry that keeps the most common DNA and genes. TCRdb, not the original authors, processed these V and J calls. The sample records about 400,000 distinct CDR3 sequences, about 15% of which are singletons. The ten most abundant clones make up about 12% of the sample.

Ophthalmopathy patients had moderately to severely active disease, Clinical Activity Score of at least 3, NOSPECS grade of at least 4, and duration under 3 months. Exclusion was applied to patients with uncontrolled infections, other autoimmune diseases, pregnancy or lactation. Diagnoses relied on clinical symptoms, serum thyroxine and TRAb, thyroid ultrasound and orbital computed tomography. Ficoll-Paque density gradient centrifugation was used to isolate PBMCs from about 10 ml of fresh peripheral blood. Trizol reagent was used to extract total RNA, and RNA quality was then checked on an Agilent 2100 Bioanalyzer. The V end loses 4 bases and the J end loses 7 bases, and a stretch of 8 bases separates them. From the cysteine up to the phenylalanine, the CDR3 has a length of 11 residues. The DNA shown is the 33-base CDR3, in frame from base 1. CDR1 is given as SEHNR and CDR2 as FQNEAQ, both from the germline V gene (reference sequence).

The specimen was blood. This chain is built from TRBV7-9 and TRBJ2-7; the D gene cannot be resolved reliably. The receptor comes from a man between 18 and 35 years old with Graves' ophthalmopathy. CDR3 region: CASSSPGEQYF. DNA sequence: TGTGCCAGCAGCTCCCCTGGGGAGCAGTACTTC.